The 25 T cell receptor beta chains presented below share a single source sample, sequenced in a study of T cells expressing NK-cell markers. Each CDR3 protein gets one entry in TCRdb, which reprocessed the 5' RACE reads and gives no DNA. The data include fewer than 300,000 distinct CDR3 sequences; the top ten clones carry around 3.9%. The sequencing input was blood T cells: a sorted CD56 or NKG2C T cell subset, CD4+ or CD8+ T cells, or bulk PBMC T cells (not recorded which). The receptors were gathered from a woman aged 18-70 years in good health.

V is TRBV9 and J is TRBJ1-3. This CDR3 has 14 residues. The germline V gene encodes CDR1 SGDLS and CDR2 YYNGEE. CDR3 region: CASSVYENGNTIYF. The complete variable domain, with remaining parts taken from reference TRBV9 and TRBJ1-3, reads DSGVTQTPKHLITATGQRVTLRCSPRSGDLSVYWYQQSLDQGLQFLIQYYNGEERAKGNILERFSAQQFPDLHSELNLSSLELGDSALYFCASSVYENGNTIYFGEGSWLTVV.

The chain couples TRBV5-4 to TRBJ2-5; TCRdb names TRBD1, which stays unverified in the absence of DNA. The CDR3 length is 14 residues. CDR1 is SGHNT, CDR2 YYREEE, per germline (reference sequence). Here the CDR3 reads CASSAGTHGETQYF.

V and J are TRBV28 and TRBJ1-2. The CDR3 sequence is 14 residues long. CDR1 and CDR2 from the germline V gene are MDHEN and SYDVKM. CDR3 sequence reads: CASSFSGGSYGYTF.

CDR3 loop: CASSFRLADYNEQFF. The rearrangement joins TRBV12-3 or TRBV12-4 to TRBJ2-1; no DNA is available, so the TRBD2 call from TCRdb remains unchecked. This CDR3 has 15 residues.

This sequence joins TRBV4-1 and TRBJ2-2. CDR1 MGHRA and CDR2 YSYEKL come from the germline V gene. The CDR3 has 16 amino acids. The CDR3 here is CASSQEDLSNTGELFF.

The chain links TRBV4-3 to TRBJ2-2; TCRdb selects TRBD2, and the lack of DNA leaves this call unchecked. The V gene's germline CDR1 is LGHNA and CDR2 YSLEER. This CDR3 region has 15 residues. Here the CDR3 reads CASSQVLLAAGELLF.

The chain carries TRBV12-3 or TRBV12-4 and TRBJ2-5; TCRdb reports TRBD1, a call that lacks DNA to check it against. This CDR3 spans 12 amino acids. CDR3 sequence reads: CAASQGEETQYF.

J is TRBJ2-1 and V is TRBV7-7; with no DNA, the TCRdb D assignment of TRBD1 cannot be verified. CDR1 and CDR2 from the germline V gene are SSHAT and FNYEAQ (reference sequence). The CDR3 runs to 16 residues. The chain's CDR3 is CASSLRSGTVYNEQFF.

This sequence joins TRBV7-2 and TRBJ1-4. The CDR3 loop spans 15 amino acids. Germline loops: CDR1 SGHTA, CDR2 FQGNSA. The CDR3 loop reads CASSLQATTNEKLFF.

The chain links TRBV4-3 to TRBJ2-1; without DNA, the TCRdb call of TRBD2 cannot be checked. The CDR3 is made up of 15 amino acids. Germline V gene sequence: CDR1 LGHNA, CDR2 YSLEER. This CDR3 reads CASSQGLAGGVEQFF.

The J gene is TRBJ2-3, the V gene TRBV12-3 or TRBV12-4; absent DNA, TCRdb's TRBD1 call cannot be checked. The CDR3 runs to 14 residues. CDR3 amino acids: CASRGQGSADTQYF.

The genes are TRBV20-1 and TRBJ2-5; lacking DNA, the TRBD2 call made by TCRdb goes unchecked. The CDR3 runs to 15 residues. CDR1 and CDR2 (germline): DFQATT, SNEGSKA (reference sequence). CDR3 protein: CSAYSGGSAQETQYF.

The CDR3 sequence is CASTGRASNQPQHF. The chain is built from TRBV6-1 and TRBJ1-5; the TCRdb D gene call, TRBD1, has no DNA to confirm it. The CDR3 is 14 amino acids. Germline V lookup: CDR1 MNHNS, CDR2 SASEGT.

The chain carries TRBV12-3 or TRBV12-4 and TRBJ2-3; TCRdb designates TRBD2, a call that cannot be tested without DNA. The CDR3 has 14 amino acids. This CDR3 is CASSSGTQRDTQYF.

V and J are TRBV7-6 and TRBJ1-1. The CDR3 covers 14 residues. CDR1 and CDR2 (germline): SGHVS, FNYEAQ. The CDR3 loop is CASSANTVNTEAFF.

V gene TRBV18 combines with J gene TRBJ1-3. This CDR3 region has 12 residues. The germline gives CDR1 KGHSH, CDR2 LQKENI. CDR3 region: CASSPAGNTIYF.

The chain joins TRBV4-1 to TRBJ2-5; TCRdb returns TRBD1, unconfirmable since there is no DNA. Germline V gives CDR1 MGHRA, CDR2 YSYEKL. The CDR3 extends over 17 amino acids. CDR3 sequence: CASSQRHSRGRQETQYF.

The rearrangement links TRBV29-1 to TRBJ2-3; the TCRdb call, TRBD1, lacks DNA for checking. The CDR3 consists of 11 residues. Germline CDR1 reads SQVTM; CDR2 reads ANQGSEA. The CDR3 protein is CSVVRDVTQYF.

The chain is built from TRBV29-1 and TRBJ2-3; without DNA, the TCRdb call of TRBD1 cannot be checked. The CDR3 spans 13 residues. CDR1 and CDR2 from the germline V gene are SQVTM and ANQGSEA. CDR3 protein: CSPRGPPIDTQYF.

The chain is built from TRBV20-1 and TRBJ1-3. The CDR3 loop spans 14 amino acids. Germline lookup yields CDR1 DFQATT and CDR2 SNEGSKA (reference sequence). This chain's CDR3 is CSAREGSAGNTIYF.

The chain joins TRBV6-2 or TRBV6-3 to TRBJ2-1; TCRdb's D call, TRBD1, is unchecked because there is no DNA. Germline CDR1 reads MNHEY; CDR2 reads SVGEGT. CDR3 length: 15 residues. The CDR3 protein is CASRPGTVNYNEQFF.

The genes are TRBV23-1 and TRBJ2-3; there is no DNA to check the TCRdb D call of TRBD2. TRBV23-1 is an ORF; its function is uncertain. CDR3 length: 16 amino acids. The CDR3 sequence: CASSQSKGHLTDTQYF.

The CDR3 region is CASSQIQNTGELFF. The chain has TRBV3-1 and TRBJ2-2. The CDR3 runs 14 residues. The germline V gene encodes CDR1 LGHDT and CDR2 YNNKEL (reference sequence).

The CDR3 loop reads CASRPVLGGQGTYGYTF. The rearrangement joins TRBV12-3 or TRBV12-4 to TRBJ1-2; there is no DNA to check the TCRdb D call of TRBD1. The CDR3 contains 17 residues.

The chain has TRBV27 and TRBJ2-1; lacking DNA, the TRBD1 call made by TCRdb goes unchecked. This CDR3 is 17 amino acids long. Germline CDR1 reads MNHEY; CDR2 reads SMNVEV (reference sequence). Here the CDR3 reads CASSLVRWRAKPNEQFF.